Listed below are T cell receptor beta chains from one sample, sequenced in a study of blood T cell repertoires in COVID-19. Generated by immunoSEQ multiplex PCR, the TCRdb table keeps only in-frame clones and is missing some. The sample contains just under 60,000 clones, approximately 86% of which appear only once. The source material was peripheral blood. These receptors were taken from a human donor with active COVID-19. The donor label of this sample is uncertain. CDR3s include the opening cysteine and the closing phenylalanine or tryptophan. Each record gives: CDR3 protein, CDR3 DNA, clone size, J gene, D gene, V gene. The D gene is left open where the match is weak. A row's size may be missing; if present it is once, few, many or a size class.

CDR3 protein: CASSMYKNTEAFF; CDR3 DNA: TGTGCCAGTAGTATGTACAAGAACACTGAAGCTTTCTTT; clone size: -; J gene: TRBJ1-1; D gene: -; V gene: TRBV19
CDR3 protein: CASSPQAGGYTF; CDR3 DNA: TGTGCCAGCAGCCCCCAGGCGGGGGGCTACACCTTC; clone size: -; J gene: TRBJ1-2; D gene: -; V gene: TRBV7-2
CDR3 protein: CASSLGQATEAFF; CDR3 DNA: TGCGCCAGCAGCTTAGGACAGGCCACTGAAGCTTTCTTT; clone size: -; J gene: TRBJ1-1; D gene: TRBD1; V gene: TRBV5-1
CDR3 protein: CSGTGGYTEAFF; CDR3 DNA: TGCAGCGGGACAGGGGGGTACACTGAAGCTTTCTTT; clone size: -; J gene: TRBJ1-1; D gene: TRBD1; V gene: TRBV29-1
CDR3 protein: CASSLLASYNEQFF; CDR3 DNA: TGTGCCAGCAGCTTATTGGCCTCCTACAATGAGCAGTTCTTC; clone size: -; J gene: TRBJ2-1; D gene: -; V gene: TRBV7-3
CDR3 protein: CASSWTGGNQPQHF; CDR3 DNA: TGTGCCAGCAGTTGGACAGGGGGCAATCAGCCCCAGCATTTT; clone size: -; J gene: TRBJ1-5; D gene: TRBD1; V gene: TRBV6-2/TRBV6-3
CDR3 protein: CASSVGPNTDTQYF; CDR3 DNA: TGTGCCAGCAGCGTAGGTCCGAATACTGATACGCAGTATTTT; clone size: once; J gene: TRBJ2-3; D gene: -; V gene: TRBV9
CDR3 protein: CASSWTGGTEAFF; CDR3 DNA: TGTGCCAGCAGTTGGACAGGGGGCACTGAAGCTTTCTTT; clone size: few; J gene: TRBJ1-1; D gene: TRBD1; V gene: TRBV12-3/TRBV12-4
CDR3 protein: CASRKLAGGSWGEQFF; CDR3 DNA: TGTGCCAGCAGGAAGCTAGCGGGCGGGTCCTGGGGTGAGCAGTTCTTC; clone size: -; J gene: TRBJ2-1; D gene: TRBD2; V gene: TRBV11-2
CDR3 protein: CASSQDDRPGDEQYF; CDR3 DNA: TGCGCCAGCAGCCAAGATGACCGACCCGGGGACGAGCAGTACTTC; clone size: -; J gene: TRBJ2-7; D gene: -; V gene: TRBV4-1